This TCR beta chain was sequenced for a study of blood T cells in healthy people across ages. V was pared by 4 bases and J by 4 bases, with 8 bases of the junction left unmatched. Germline CDR1 SGDLS, CDR2 YYNGEE. The CDR3 length is 15 residues. Findings of the study overall: Naive and antigen-experienced cells were not separated, limiting conclusive comparison.

Comment on this clonotype: Its antigen is not identified.

Using a J-beta primer mix together with a sample-barcoded 5' primer, a second PCR was run for about 6 to 12 cycles. Via MiXCR, TCRdb re-called the 5' RACE reads, giving one row per CDR3 protein. The profile covers about 730,000 distinct CDR3 sequences, with approximately 39% appearing a single time and 20% to 25% taken by the ten largest. The donors, all healthy, were Caucasians living in Russia, aged roughly 6 to 100. The sequencing input was blood. The rearrangement uses TRBV9 and TRBJ2-5; TRBD2 agrees at 9 bases. This TCR was sampled from a woman aged 60-70 years in good health. The CDR3 protein is CASSQEGTSRETQYF. The CDR3 nucleotides read TGTGCCAGCAGCCAAGAGGGGACTAGCAGAGAGACCCAGTACTTC.